The present T cell receptor beta chain was sequenced within a study of blood T cell repertoires in COVID-19. CDR1 is SQVTM, CDR2 ANQGSEA, per germline. V lost 4 bases and J lost 5; bases outside the gene matches: 8. The CDR3 is 14 amino acids. This clone was detected only a few times. Authors' analysis steps: From reference gene primer amplification, estimates of nucleated cell counts were derived. The repertoire was sequenced with immunoSEQ multiplex PCR; TCRdb's copy has only in-frame clones and lacks some. V and J calls and clone size follow that table, whereas D and trimming were derived from the DNA. The sample holds 200,000 to 300,000 clones, 88% seen once.

This receptor was identified in a woman in her thirties with COVID-19, enrolled during active disease. This chain joins TRBV29-1 and TRBJ1-5; 7 bases map to TRBD1. Specimen: peripheral blood. The CDR3 here is CSVAEEQGHQPQHF. CDR3 nucleotide sequence: TGCAGCGTTGCAGAGGAACAGGGGCATCAGCCCCAGCATTTT.